This T cell receptor (beta chain) was sequenced for a study of shared clonotypes between healthy human individuals. The germline V gene encodes CDR1 MNHNS and CDR2 SASEGT. The CDR3 extends over 16 amino acids. The V and J ends lost 2 bases and 0 bases respectively, with 14 bases between them. Libraries were prepared by immunoSEQ multiplex PCR; TCRdb keeps only in-frame clonotypes and omits some of them. The sample lists a few million clones; about 92% were seen once. The source is a man in his late teens or twenties in good health. Some clones in this sample may be carry-over from other donors' samples. The sequenced sample consisted of naive CD4+ T cells from PBMCs. This sample's subset: CD45RA+ positively selected. This sequence joins TRBV6-1 and TRBJ2-7, with D perhaps TRBD2 (6 bases). The DNA for the CDR3 is TGTGCCAGCAGTGAATTCCGGTGGGAGGACTCCTACGAGCAGTACTTC. Translation: CASSEFRWEDSYEQYF.